Listed here are 23 T cell receptor beta chains from one sample, sequenced in a study of technical replicates of blood from a handful of donors. TCRdb's copy holds only in-frame clones and misses some; the assay was immunoSEQ multiplex PCR. The sample consists of roughly 76,000 clones, around 94% of them appearing once. What was sequenced was T cells isolated from PBMCs. These receptors were collected from a human donor in good health.

The chain combines TRBV18 with TRBJ2-7; 7 bases are a match to TRBD1. The CDR3 covers 15 residues. V lost 3 bases to trimming and J lost 3 bases; unmatched junction nucleotides: 8. Germline CDR1 reads KGHSH; CDR2 reads LQKENI. CDR3 coding DNA: TGTGCCAGCTCACCGAGAGACAGGGAGATCTACGAGCAGTACTTC. Translation gives CASSPRDREIYEQYF.

In this sample, this clone turned up once. This chain connects TRBV6-4 to TRBJ2-1; D might be TRBD1 (8 bases). The germline V and J ends were trimmed by 3 bases and 8 bases, with 17 bases remaining between them. The CDR3 has 15 residues. Looked up from germline, CDR1 is MRHNA and CDR2 is SNTAGT. The CDR3 bases are TGTGCCAGCAGTGATACAGGGGGGGCAGGCGATGAGCAGTTCTTC. This encodes CASSDTGGAGDEQFF.

The V call is TRBV5-1, the J call TRBJ1-4; a possible D gene is TRBD1 (6 bases). Between the trimmed V and J ends, which lost 4 bases and 8 bases, there was a span of 15 bases. CDR1 is SGHRS and CDR2 is YFSETQ in the germline V gene. There are 14 residues in the CDR3. The DNA for the CDR3 is TGCGCCAGCAGCCCGGACAGAAATGACGAAAAACTGTTTTTT. Protein: CASSPDRNDEKLFF.

The chain uses TRBV28 and TRBJ2-4, with 7 positions matching TRBD1. Trimming cost V 6 bases and J 0 bases; bases outside gene matches: 8. Per germline, CDR1 MDHEN and CDR2 SYDVKM. There are 16 residues in the CDR3. The CDR3, as DNA: TGTGCCAGCAGGACAGGGCGCATAGGAGCCAAAAACATTCAGTACTTC. Translation: CASRTGRIGAKNIQYF.

The gene calls are TRBV7-9 and TRBJ2-1; D gene uncertain. The germline gives CDR1 SEHNR, CDR2 FQNEAQ (reference sequence). V lost 5 bases, J lost 4 bases, and 21 bases lay in between. This CDR3 region has 17 residues. The chain's CDR3 is CASSKIDSNYRYNEQFF. The CDR3, as DNA: TGTGCCAGCAGCAAAATCGACTCGAATTACCGTTACAATGAGCAGTTCTTC.

The rearrangement uses TRBV1 and TRBJ2-3; the table's D call, TRBD2, was not checked against the DNA. TRBV1 is noted as a pseudogene. This CDR3 comprises 17 residues. The CDR3 region is CTSSQDSSGIVTDTQYF. CDR3 DNA sequence: TGCACCAGCAGCCAAGATTCTAGCGGGATTGTCACAGATACGCAGTATTTT.

The V gene is TRBV9, the J gene TRBJ2-7, with TRBD2 identical over 9 bases. Germline-derived CDR1 and CDR2 are SGDLS and YYNGEE. Losses at the gene ends were 2 bases for V and 5 bases for J; bases not matched to a gene: 8. The CDR3 has 15 residues. The DNA of the CDR3 is TGTGCCAGCAGCGTCGATAGCGGGAGTAAAAACGAGCAGTACTTC. Translating gives CASSVDSGSKNEQYF.

In its sample, this clone was seen once. CDR3 sequence reads: CASSFKGNRQGYYEQYF. CDR3 nucleotides: TGTGCCAGCAGTTTTAAAGGTAATCGACAGGGGTACTACGAGCAGTACTTC. The J gene is TRBJ2-7, the V gene TRBV2; 8 nucleotides line up with TRBD1. The CDR3 sequence is 17 residues long. With V trimmed by 5 bases and J by 3 bases, 15 bases remained unmatched. Germline V gives CDR1 SNHLY, CDR2 FYNNEI.

The chain uses TRBV11-3 and TRBJ2-1, with 14 bases that match TRBD2. Germline assignment: CDR1 SGHNT and CDR2 YENEEA. This CDR3 has 16 residues. Trimming at V came to 4 bases and at J to 8 bases, leaving 7 bases not matched to a gene. The CDR3 sequence: CASSSGLAGVMDEQFF. CDR3 bases: TGTGCCAGCAGCTCGGGACTAGCGGGAGTGATGGATGAGCAGTTCTTC. Combining the CDR3 with reference TRBV11-3 and TRBJ2-1 gives the whole variable domain EAGVVQSPRYKIIEKKQPVAFWCNPISGHNTLYWYLQNLGQGPELLIRYENEEAVDDSQLPKDRFSAERLKGVDSTLKIQPAELGDSAVYLCASSSGLAGVMDEQFFGPGTRLTVL.

The gene calls are TRBV6-4 and TRBJ1-2; tentatively, D is TRBD1 (5 bases). The CDR3 consists of 13 residues. Germline V lookup: CDR1 MRHNA, CDR2 SNTAGT. With 5 bases removed from V and 3 bases from J, the gap between germline ends came to 10 bases. In DNA form, the CDR3 reads TGTGCCAGCAGTCCTGACAGAGACTATGGCTACACCTTC. The encoded protein is CASSPDRDYGYTF.

The chain employs TRBV11-2 and TRBJ1-3; 7 bases map to TRBD1. The CDR3 contains 15 residues. The J segment lost 4 bases and the V segment lost 5 bases, leaving 8 bases of the junction unmatched. Germline-derived CDR1 and CDR2 are SGHAT and FQNNGV. CDR3 residues: CASSQARGSGNTIYF. The CDR3 nucleotides read TGTGCCAGCAGCCAGGCCAGGGGGAGCGGAAACACCATATATTTT.

The V and J genes are TRBV5-5 and TRBJ1-5; no reliable D call. The germline CDR1 and CDR2 sequences are SGHKS and YYEKEE (reference sequence). The CDR3 spans 16 residues. With 2 bases removed from V and 3 bases from J, the gap between germline ends came to 15 bases. The chain's CDR3 is CASSFAPTGNNQPQHF. CDR3 sequence (DNA): TGTGCCAGCAGCTTTGCCCCCACGGGGAACAATCAGCCCCAGCATTTT.

The chain is built from TRBV6-5 and TRBJ2-3; D remains ambiguous. The V end lost 6 bases, the J end lost 5 bases, and 12 bases lay between the germline ends. CDR1 MNHEY and CDR2 SVGAGI come from the germline V gene. The CDR3 length is 13 residues. This CDR3 reads CASSRYPGDTQYF. As DNA, the CDR3 is TGTGCCAGCAGCAGGTACCCTGGAGATACGCAGTATTTT.

This clone appeared once. The rearrangement links TRBV5-4 to TRBJ2-4; weak D call: TRBD2 (6 bases). Germline CDR1 and CDR2: SGHNT and YYREEE (reference sequence). Trimming cost V 0 bases and J 10 bases, with 23 bases left between them. CDR3 size: 17 residues. In nucleotides, the CDR3 is TGTGCCAGCAGCTTGGATGGGGCGGGATTCCAGCAGCGAATTCAGTACTTC. It is translated as CASSLDGAGFQQRIQYF.

The gene calls are TRBV5-6 and TRBJ1-2, with a tentative D call TRBD1 (5 bases). Germline V gene lookup returns CDR1 SGHDT and CDR2 YYEEEE. The V end was cut by 4 bases, the J end by 2 bases, with 12 bases between. The CDR3 sequence is 14 residues long. Written as DNA, the CDR3 is TGTGCCAGCAGCCCGGCACCAGGGAACTATGGCTACACCTTC. It specifies CASSPAPGNYGYTF.

The gene calls are TRBV29-1 and TRBJ2-1, with TRBD2 identical over 7 bases. Losses at the gene ends were 5 bases for V and 3 bases for J; bases not matched to a gene: 10. CDR3 length: 15 amino acids. CDR1 and CDR2 (germline): SQVTM, ANQGSEA. The chain's CDR3 is CSVHPSGKGYNEQFF. CDR3 coding DNA: TGCAGCGTTCACCCAAGCGGGAAGGGCTACAATGAGCAGTTCTTC.

The chain carries TRBV5-5 and TRBJ2-7, with TRBD1 matching 10 bases. V lost 2 bases, J lost 4 bases, and 3 bases stayed unmatched. From germline, CDR1 is SGHKS and CDR2 YYEKEE (reference sequence). CDR3 size: 14 residues. The DNA of the CDR3 is TGTGCCAGCAGCTTAGACAGGGGGCTGTACGAGCAGTACTTC. Its protein is CASSLDRGLYEQYF.

The chain employs TRBV28 and TRBJ2-7; 8 bases fit TRBD1. The CDR3 extends over 16 amino acids. CDR1 and CDR2 from the germline V gene are MDHEN and SYDVKM. The V segment lost 6 bases and the J segment 3 bases; nucleotides outside the gene matches: 13. This CDR3 is CASRQGQGWSDYEQYF. CDR3 nucleotide sequence: TGTGCCAGCAGACAAGGACAGGGTTGGTCTGACTACGAGCAGTACTTC.

This chain joins TRBV6-5 and TRBJ2-7; D is possibly TRBD1 (5 bases). Germline V CDR1 and CDR2: MNHEY, SVGAGI. CDR3 length: 15 amino acids. Trimming took 6 bases from V and 0 from J, leaving 15 bases between them. This chain's CDR3 is CASRKTDLGSYEQYF. CDR3 nucleotides: TGTGCCAGCAGAAAGACAGACCTGGGCTCCTACGAGCAGTACTTC.

The chain uses TRBV2 and TRBJ2-7; TRBD1 agrees at 7 bases. The V and J ends lost 7 bases and 5 bases, in that order; junction bases with no gene match: 5. This CDR3 is 12 amino acids long. Germline CDR1 is SNHLY and CDR2 is FYNNEI. The CDR3 DNA reads as TGTGCCAGCATACAGGGGTCTCACGAGCAGTACTTC. Its protein product is CASIQGSHEQYF.

There are a few counts of this clone. The chain employs TRBV19 and TRBJ1-1; D is undetermined. The V end lost 3 bases, the J end lost 1 base, and 6 bases lay between the germline ends. The length of the CDR3 is 13 residues. Germline-derived CDR1 and CDR2 are LNHDA and SQIVND (reference sequence). Here the CDR3 reads CASSISGNTEAFF. CDR3 coding DNA: TGTGCCAGTAGTATTTCGGGGAACACTGAAGCTTTCTTT.

The J gene is TRBJ2-3, the V gene TRBV10-1; TRBD1 might be the D (6 bases). The CDR3 has 19 amino acids. Deletions cut 6 bases from V and 4 bases from J, with 29 bases between. Germline V CDR1 and CDR2: WNHNN, SYGVQD (reference sequence). DNA of the CDR3: TGCGCCAGCAGCAATGAGTCCTGTAGGGGGACACCTAAGCCAGATACGCAGTATTTT. Translation: CASSNESCRGTPKPDTQYF.

The chain links TRBV6-6 to TRBJ1-3, with a weak D call TRBD1 (6 bases). V gave up 2 bases and J gave up 3 bases, with 11 bases separating them. The CDR3 totals 15 residues. Germline CDR1 reads MNHNY; CDR2 reads SVGAGI (reference sequence). Here the CDR3 reads CASSYGGRGGNTIYF. CDR3 coding DNA: TGTGCCAGCAGTTACGGGGGCAGGGGTGGAAACACCATATATTTT.